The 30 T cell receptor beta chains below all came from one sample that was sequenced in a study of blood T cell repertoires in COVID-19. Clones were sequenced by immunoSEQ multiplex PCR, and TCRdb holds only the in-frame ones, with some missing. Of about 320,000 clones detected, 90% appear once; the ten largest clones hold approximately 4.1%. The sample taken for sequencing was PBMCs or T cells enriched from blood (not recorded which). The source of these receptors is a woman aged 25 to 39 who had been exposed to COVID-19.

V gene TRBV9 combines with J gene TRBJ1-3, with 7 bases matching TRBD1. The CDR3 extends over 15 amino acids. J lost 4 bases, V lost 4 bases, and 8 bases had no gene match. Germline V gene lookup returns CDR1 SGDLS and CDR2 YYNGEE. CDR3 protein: CASSPDRALGNTIYF. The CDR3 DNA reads TGTGCCAGCAGCCCCGACAGGGCCCTAGGAAACACCATATATTTT.

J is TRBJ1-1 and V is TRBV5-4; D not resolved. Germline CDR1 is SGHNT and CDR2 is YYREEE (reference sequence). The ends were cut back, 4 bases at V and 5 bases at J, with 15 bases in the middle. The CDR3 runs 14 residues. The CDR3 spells CASSRSVLETEAFF. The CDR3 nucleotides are TGTGCCAGCAGCCGGAGTGTTCTGGAAACTGAAGCTTTCTTT.

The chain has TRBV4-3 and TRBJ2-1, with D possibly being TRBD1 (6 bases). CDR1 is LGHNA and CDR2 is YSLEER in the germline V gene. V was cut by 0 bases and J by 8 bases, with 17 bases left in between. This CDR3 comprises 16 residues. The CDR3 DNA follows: TGCGCCAGCAGCCAAGAAATTCAACAGGGAATCGATGAGCAGTTCTTC. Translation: CASSQEIQQGIDEQFF.

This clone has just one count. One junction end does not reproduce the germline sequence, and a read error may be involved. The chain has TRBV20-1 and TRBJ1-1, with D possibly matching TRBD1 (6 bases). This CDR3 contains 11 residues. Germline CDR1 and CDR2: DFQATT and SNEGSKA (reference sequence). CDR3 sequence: CSASRGGAFLF. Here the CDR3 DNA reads TGCAGTGCCAGTAGGGGGGGCGCCTTTCTCTTT.

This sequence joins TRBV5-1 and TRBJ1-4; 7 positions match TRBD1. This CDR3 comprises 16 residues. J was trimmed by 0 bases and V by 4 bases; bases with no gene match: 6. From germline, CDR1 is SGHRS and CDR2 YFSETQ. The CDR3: CASSISGTATNEKLFF. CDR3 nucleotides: TGCGCCAGCAGCATTTCCGGGACAGCAACTAATGAAAAACTGTTTTTT.

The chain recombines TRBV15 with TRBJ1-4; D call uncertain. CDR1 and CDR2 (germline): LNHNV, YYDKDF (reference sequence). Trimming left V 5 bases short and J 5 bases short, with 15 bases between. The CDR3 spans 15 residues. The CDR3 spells CATSPLVTENEKLFF. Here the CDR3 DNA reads TGTGCCACCAGCCCCCTTGTGACGGAGAATGAAAAACTGTTTTTT.

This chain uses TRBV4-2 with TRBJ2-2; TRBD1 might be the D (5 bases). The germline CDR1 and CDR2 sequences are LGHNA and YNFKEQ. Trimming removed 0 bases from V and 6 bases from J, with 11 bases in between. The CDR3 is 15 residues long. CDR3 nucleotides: TGTGCCAGCAGCCAAGAGTTAAGGGGTCCCGGGGAGCTGTTTTTT. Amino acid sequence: CASSQELRGPGELFF.

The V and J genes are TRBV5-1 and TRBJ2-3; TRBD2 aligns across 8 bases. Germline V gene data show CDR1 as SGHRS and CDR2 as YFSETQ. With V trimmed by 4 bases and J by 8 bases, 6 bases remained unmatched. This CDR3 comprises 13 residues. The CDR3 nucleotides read TGCGCCAGCAGCGATCAAAGCGGGGGTACGCAGTATTTT. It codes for CASSDQSGGTQYF.

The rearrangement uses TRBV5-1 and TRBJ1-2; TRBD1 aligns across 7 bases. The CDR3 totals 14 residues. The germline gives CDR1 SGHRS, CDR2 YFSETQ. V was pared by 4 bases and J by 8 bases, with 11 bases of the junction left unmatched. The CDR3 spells CASSKAGQAGGYTF. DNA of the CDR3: TGCGCCAGCAGCAAAGCAGGACAGGCCGGCGGCTACACCTTC.

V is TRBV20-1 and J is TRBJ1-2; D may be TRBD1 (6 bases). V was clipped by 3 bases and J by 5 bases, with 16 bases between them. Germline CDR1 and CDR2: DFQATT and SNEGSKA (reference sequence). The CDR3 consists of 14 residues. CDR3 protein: CSASPTGGEYGYTF. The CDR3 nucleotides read TGCAGTGCTAGTCCGACAGGAGGTGAATATGGCTACACCTTC.

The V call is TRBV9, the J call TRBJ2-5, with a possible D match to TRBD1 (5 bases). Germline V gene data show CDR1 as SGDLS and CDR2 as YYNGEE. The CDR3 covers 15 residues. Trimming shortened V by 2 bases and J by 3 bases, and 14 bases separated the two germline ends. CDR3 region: CASSVTGLTKETQYF. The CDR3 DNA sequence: TGTGCCAGCAGCGTTACAGGCCTAACTAAAGAGACCCAGTACTTC.

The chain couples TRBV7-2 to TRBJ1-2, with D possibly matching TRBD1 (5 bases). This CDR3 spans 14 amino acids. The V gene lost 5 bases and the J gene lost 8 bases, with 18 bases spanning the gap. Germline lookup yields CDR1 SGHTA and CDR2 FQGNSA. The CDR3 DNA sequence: TGTGCCAGCAGCCTTAGGCAGGGCCGAGGAGGCTACACCTTC. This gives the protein CASSLRQGRGGYTF.

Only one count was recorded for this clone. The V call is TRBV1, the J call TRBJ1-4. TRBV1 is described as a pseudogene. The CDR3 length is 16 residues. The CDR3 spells CTSSHLTGSPNEKLFF. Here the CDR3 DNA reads TGCACCAGCAGCCACCTCACCGGGAGTCCTAATGAAAAACTGTTTTTT.

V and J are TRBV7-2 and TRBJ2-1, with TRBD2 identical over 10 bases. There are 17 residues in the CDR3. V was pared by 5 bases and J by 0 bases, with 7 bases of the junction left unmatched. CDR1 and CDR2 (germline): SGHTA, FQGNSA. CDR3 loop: CASSDRTSGSSYNEQFF. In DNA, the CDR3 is TGTGCCAGCAGCGACCGGACTAGCGGAAGCTCCTACAATGAGCAGTTCTTC.

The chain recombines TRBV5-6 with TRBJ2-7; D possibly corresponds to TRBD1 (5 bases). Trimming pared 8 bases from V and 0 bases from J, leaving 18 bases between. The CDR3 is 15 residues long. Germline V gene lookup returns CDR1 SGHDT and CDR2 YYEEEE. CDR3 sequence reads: CASNKPAGRSYEQYF. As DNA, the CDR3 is TGTGCCAGTAACAAGCCGGCAGGGCGCTCCTACGAGCAGTACTTC.

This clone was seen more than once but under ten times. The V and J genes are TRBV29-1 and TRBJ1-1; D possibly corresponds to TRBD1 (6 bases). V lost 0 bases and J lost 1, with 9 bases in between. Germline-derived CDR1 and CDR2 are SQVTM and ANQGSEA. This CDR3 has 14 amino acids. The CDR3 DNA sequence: TGCAGCGTTGAAGACGAACAGGGGAACACTGAAGCTTTCTTT. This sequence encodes CSVEDEQGNTEAFF. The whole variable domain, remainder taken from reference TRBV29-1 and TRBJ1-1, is SAVISQKPSRDICQRGTSLTIQCQVDSQVTMMFWYRQQPGQSLTLIATANQGSEATYESGFVIDKFPISRPNLTFSTLTVSNMSPEDSSIYLCSVEDEQGNTEAFFGQGTRLTVV.

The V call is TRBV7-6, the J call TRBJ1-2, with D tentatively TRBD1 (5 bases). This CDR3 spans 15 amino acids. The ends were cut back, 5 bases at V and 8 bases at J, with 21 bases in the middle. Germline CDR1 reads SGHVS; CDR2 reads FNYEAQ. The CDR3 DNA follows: TGTGCCAGCAGCCCCCCGGGGGGTGGGAGAGAAGGCTACACCTTC. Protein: CASSPPGGGREGYTF.

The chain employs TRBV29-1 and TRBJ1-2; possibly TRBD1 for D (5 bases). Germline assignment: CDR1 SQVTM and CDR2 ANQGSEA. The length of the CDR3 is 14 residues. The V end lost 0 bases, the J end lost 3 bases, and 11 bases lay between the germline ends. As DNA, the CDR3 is TGCAGCGTTGAAGATGTGGGGGGATACTATGGCTACACCTTC. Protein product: CSVEDVGGYYGYTF. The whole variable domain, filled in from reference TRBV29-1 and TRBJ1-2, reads SAVISQKPSRDICQRGTSLTIQCQVDSQVTMMFWYRQQPGQSLTLIATANQGSEATYESGFVIDKFPISRPNLTFSTLTVSNMSPEDSSIYLCSVEDVGGYYGYTFGSGTRLTVV.

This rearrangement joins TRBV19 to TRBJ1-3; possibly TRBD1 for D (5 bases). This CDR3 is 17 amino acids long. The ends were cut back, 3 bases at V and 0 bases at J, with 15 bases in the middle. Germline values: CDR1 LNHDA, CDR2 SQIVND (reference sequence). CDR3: CASSILLTDNSGNTIYF. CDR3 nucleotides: TGTGCCAGTAGTATCCTTTTGACAGACAACTCTGGAAACACCATATATTTT.

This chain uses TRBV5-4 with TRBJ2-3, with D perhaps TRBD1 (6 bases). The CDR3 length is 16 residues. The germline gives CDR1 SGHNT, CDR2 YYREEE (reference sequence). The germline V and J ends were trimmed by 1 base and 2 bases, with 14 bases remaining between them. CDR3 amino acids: CASSLSWGQTTDTQYF. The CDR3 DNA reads TGTGCCAGCAGCTTGAGCTGGGGGCAAACCACAGATACGCAGTATTTT. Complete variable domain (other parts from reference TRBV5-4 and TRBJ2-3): ETGVTQSPTHLIKTRGQQVTLRCSSQSGHNTVSWYQQALGQGPQFIFQYYREEENGRGNFPPRFSGLQFPNYSSELNVNALELDDSALYLCASSLSWGQTTDTQYFGPGTRLTVL.

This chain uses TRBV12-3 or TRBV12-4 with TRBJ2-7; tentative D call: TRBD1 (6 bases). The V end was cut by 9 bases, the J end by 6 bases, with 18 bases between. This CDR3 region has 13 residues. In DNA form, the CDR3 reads TGTGCCAGTCAGATACAGGGTAACGGCGAGCAGTACTTC. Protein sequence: CASQIQGNGEQYF.

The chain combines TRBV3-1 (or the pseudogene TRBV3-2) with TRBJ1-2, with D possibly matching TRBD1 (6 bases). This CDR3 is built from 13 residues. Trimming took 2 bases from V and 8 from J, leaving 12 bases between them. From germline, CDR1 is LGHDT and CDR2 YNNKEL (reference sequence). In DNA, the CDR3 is TGTGCCAGCAGCCAAACACAGGGCGGGGGCTACACCTTC. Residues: CASSQTQGGGYTF.

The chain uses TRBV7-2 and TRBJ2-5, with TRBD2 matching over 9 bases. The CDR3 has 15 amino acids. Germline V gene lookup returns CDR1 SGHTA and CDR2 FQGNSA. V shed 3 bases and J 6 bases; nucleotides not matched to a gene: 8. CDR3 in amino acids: CASSFPGTSTKTQYF. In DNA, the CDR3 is TGTGCCAGCAGCTTCCCCGGGACTAGCACCAAGACCCAGTACTTC.

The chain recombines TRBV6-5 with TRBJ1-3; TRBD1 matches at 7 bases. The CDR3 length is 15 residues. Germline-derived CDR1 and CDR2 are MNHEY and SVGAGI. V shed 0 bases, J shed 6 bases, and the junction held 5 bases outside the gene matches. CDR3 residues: CASSYSTGSLNTIYF. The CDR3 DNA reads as TGTGCCAGCAGTTACTCGACAGGGTCGTTAAACACCATATATTTT.

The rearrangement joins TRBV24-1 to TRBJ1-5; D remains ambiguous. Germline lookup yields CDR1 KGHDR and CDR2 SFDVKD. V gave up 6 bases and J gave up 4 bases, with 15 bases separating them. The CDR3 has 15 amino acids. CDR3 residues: CATSSVNSENQPQHF. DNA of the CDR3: TGTGCCACCAGTTCTGTGAACAGTGAAAATCAGCCCCAGCATTTT.

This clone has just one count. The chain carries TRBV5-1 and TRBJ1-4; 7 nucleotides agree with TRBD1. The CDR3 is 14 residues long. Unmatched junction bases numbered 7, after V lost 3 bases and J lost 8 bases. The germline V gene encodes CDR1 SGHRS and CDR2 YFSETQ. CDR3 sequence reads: CASSSTRTGEKLFF. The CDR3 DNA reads TGCGCCAGCAGCTCTACTAGGACAGGAGAAAAACTGTTTTTT.

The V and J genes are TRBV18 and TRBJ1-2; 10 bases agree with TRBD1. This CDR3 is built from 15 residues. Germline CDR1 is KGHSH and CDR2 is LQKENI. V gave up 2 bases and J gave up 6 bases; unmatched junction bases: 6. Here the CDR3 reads CASSPVTGGGDGYTF. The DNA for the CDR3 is TGTGCCAGCTCACCAGTGACAGGGGGCGGTGATGGCTACACCTTC.

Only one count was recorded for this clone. The CDR3 region has the DNA TGTGCCACTGGGACCGGGGGAGAGACCCAGTACTTC. It specifies CATGTGGETQYF. The chain recombines TRBV19 with TRBJ2-5; possibly TRBD2 for D (6 bases). With 10 bases removed from V and 4 bases from J, the gap between germline ends came to 13 bases. The CDR3 loop spans 12 amino acids. CDR1 is LNHDA and CDR2 is SQIVND in the germline V gene (reference sequence).

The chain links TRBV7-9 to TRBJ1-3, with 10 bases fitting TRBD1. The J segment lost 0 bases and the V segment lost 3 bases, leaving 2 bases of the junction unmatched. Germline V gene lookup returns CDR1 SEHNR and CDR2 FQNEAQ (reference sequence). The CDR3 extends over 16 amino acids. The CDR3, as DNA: TGTGCCAGCAGCTTGACAGGGGGCTCCTCTGGAAACACCATATATTTT. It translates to CASSLTGGSSGNTIYF. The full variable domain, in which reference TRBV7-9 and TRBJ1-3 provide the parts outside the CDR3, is DTGVSQNPRHKITKRGQNVTFRCDPISEHNRLYWYRQTLGQGPEFLTYFQNEAQLEKSRLLSDRFSAERPKGSFSTLEIQRTEQGDSAMYLCASSLTGGSSGNTIYFGEGSWLTVV.

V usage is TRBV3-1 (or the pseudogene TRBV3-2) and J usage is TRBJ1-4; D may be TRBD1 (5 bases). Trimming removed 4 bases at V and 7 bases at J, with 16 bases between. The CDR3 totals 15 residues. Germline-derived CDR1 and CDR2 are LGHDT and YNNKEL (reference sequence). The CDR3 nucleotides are TGTGCCAGCAGCCTGGCAGGGTCTTTTGGTGAAAAACTGTTTTTT. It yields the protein CASSLAGSFGEKLFF.